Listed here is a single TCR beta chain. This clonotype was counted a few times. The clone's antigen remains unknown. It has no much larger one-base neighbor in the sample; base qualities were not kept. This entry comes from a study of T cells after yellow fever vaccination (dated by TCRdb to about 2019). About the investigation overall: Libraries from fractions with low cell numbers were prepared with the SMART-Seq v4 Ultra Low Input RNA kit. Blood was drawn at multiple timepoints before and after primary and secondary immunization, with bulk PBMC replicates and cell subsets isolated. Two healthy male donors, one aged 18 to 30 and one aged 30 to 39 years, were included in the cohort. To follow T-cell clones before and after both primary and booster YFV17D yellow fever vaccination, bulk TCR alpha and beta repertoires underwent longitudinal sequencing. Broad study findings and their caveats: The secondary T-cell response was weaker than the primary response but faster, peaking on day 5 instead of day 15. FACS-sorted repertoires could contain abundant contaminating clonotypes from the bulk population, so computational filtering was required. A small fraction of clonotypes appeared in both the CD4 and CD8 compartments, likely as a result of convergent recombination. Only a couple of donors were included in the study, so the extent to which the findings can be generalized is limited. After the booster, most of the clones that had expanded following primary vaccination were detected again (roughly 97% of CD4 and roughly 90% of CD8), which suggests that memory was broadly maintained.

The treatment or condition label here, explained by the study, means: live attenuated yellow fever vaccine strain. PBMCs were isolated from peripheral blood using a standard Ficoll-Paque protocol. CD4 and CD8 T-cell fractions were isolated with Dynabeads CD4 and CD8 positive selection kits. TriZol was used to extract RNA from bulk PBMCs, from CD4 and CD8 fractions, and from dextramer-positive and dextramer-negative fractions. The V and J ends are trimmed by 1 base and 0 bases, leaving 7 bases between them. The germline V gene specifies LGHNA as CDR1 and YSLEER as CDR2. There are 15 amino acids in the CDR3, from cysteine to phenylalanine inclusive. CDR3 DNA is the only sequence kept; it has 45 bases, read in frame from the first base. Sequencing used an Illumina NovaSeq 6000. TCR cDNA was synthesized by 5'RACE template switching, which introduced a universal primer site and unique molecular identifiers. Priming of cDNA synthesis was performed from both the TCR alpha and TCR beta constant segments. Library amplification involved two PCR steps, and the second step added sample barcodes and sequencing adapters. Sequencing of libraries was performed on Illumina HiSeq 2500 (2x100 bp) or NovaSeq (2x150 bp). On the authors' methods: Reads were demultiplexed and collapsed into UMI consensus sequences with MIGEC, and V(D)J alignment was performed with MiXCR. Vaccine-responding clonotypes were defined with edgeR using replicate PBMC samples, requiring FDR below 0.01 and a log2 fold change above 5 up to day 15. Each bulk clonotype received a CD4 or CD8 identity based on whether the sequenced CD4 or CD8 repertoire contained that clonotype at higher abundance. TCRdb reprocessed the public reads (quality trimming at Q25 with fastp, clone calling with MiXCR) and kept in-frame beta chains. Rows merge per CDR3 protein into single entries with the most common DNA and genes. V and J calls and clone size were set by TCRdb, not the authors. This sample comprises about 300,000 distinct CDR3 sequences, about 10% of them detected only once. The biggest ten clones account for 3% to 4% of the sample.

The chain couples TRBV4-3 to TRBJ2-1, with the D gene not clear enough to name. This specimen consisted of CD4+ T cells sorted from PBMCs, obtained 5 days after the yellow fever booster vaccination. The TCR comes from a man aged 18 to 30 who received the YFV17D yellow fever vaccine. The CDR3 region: CASSQGTSSYNEQFF. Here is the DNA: TGCGCCAGCAGCCAAGGAACGAGCTCCTACAATGAGCAGTTCTTC.